This T cell receptor (beta chain) was captured in a study of human T cells and chemical hapten exposure. MiXCR, applied by TCRdb to the RACE reads, yields one record per CDR3 protein. The table records under 450,000 distinct CDR3 sequences, about 6% of them present only once. This clonotype appeared many times. This CDR3 is 16 amino acids long. The germline CDR1 and CDR2 sequences are SEHNR and FQNEAQ (reference sequence). V shed 5 bases and J shed 7 bases, with 20 bases lying between them. Time point reported: patch test 2, 6 weeks after DPC sensitization. Sample treatment: therapeutic diphenylcyclopropenone sensitization with weekly scalp DPC. Blood draws came first, before each patch test. RNA extraction used unfractionated whole blood as the source of total RNA.

The sample consisted of whole blood, taken in connection with sensitization to the hapten diphenylcyclopropenone (DPC). The chain couples TRBV7-9 to TRBJ1-4; D call uncertain. The receptor comes from a woman aged 18-29 years with alopecia areata. Some clones in this sample may be carry-over from other donors' samples. CDR3 region: CASSRTFMKRGEKLFF. The CDR3 nucleotides are TGTGCCAGCAGCCGTACATTTATGAAGAGAGGTGAAAAACTGTTTTTT.